The 6 T cell receptor beta chains reported below all come from one sample, sequenced in a study of blood T cells in healthy people across ages. Primed by a sample-barcoded 5' primer and a J-beta primer mix, a second PCR proceeded for roughly 7 to 12 cycles. TCRdb recomputed calls from the 5' RACE reads with MiXCR, one row per CDR3 protein. The sample contains just under 900,000 distinct CDR3 sequences, under 30% of which appear only once. Material for sequencing was blood. The source is a woman older than 75 in good health.

Concerning this clonotype itself: Since a much larger clone is just one base distant, this may be a read error. The CDR3 end shows no conserved phenylalanine or tryptophan, and so a read error is likely. The chain couples TRBV15 to TRBJ2-5; 8 bases are a match to TRBD1. V lost 5 bases, J lost 10 bases, and 6 bases stayed unmatched. CDR1 LNHNV and CDR2 YYDKDF come from the germline V gene (reference sequence). The CDR3 extends over 12 amino acids. The CDR3 reads CATSGGTGVQYL. The CDR3 region has the DNA TGTGCCACCAGCGGGGGGACAGGCGTCCAGTACCTC.

This clonotype was recorded many times. The chain links TRBV7-2 to TRBJ1-2; D is unclear. Germline values: CDR1 SGHTA, CDR2 FQGNSA. Trimming took off 2 bases at V and 1 base at J, with 11 bases between the two ends. The CDR3 has 15 residues. CDR3 sequence (DNA): TGTGCCAGCAGCTTAAGGCAGAACGTTAACTATGGCTACACCTTC. Translated, it gives CASSLRQNVNYGYTF.

The chain combines TRBV12-3 or TRBV12-4 with TRBJ2-6; perhaps TRBD2 as D (5 bases). V lost 5 bases to trimming and J lost 0 bases, with 20 bases between them. The CDR3 length is 19 residues. CDR3 residues: CASSPVWRDGVSGANVLTF. The CDR3 nucleotides read TGTGCCAGCAGTCCCGTTTGGCGCGACGGGGTCTCTGGGGCCAACGTCCTGACTTTC.

The sample holds a few counts of this clonotype. The rearrangement uses TRBV6-1 and TRBJ1-1, with D unresolved. This CDR3 is built from 15 residues. V shed 8 bases and J shed 2 bases, with 18 bases lying between them. Germline CDR1 reads MNHNS; CDR2 reads SASEGT. The CDR3 coding sequence is TGTGCCAGCCCTGAGGTCCGGGCCCTCAACACTGAAGCTTTCTTT. As protein: CASPEVRALNTEAFF.

This clonotype occurred many times. This chain joins TRBV5-1 and TRBJ2-3; 8 bases fit TRBD1. CDR1 is SGHRS and CDR2 is YFSETQ in the germline V gene. Trimming removed 3 bases from V and 4 bases from J; junction bases left unmatched: 4. The CDR3 has 14 residues. CDR3 nucleotides: TGCGCCAGCAGCTACCGACAGGGGCCAGATACGCAGTATTTT. Translating gives CASSYRQGPDTQYF.

This clonotype was found many times. This chain joins TRBV7-6 and TRBJ2-3; maybe TRBD1 (6 bases). V lost 5 bases and J 1 base, leaving 16 bases between the germline ends. CDR3 length equals 16 residues. Germline-derived CDR1 and CDR2 are SGHVS and FNYEAQ. CDR3 nucleotide sequence: TGTGCCAGCAGCCAAAGCCCAGGGGTTGGCACAGATACGCAGTATTTT. This codes for CASSQSPGVGTDTQYF.